Listed here is a single T cell receptor (beta chain). No antigen is known for it. The conserved phenylalanine or tryptophan normally closing the CDR3 is absent here, so this likely arose from a read error. The data were taken from a study of T-cell memory formation after mild COVID-19. Turning to the study itself: Largely donor-specific sequence clusters came from a couple of donors.

There are 13 residues in the CDR3. CDR1 and CDR2 from the germline V gene are MGHDK and SYGVNS. Trimming removed 3 bases at V and 4 bases at J, with 10 bases between. General study results and limits: Some responding clones appeared in pre-infection memory, suggesting cross-reactive memory joined. CM and EM subsets held most contracting CD4+ clones; EMRA held CD8+ ones. Day 15 to 85 contracting clones showed balanced CD4/CD8; day 15 to 37 expanders favored CD4+.

TCRdb re-derived calls from the 5' RACE reads in MiXCR, one entry per CDR3 protein. Of some 350,000 distinct CDR3 sequences in the sample, about 16% were seen once. The V call is TRBV25-1, the J call TRBJ2-7; D is undetermined. This TCR was recovered from a man in his late teens or twenties who had mild COVID-19 (a few samples of this study predate the infection). Cell type and time point are not known. The sample consisted of PBMCs or a T cell subset sorted from them (not recorded which). CDR3 nucleotides: TGTGCCAGCAGTGAGGCAGCCTTATACGAGCAGTACTTA. Protein sequence: CASSEAALYEQYL.